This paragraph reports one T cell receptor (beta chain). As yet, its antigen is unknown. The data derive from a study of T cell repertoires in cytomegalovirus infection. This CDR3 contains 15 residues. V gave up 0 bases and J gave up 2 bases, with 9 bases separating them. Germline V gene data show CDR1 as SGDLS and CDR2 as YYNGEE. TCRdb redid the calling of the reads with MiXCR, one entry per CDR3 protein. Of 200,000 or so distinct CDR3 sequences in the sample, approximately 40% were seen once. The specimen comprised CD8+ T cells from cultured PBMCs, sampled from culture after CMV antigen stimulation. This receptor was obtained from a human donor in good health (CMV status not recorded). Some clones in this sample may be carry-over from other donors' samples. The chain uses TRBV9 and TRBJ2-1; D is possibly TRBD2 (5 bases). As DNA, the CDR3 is TGTGCCAGCAGCGTAGCGAGCGGAGCCTACAATGAGCAGTTCTTC. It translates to CASSVASGAYNEQFF.